These 9 T cell receptor beta chains originate from one sample sequenced in a study of early T cells in non-severe SARS-CoV-2 infection. TCRdb recomputed calls from the 5' RACE reads with MiXCR, one row per CDR3 protein. Here the sample spans about 34,000 distinct CDR3 sequences, 4.5% to 7% being singletons. The material sequenced was whole blood. The receptors were gathered from an adult who was a healthcare worker with PCR-confirmed SARS-CoV-2 infection or an uninfected control (not recorded which).

V gene TRBV28 combines with J gene TRBJ2-5; D perhaps matches TRBD1 (6 bases). The CDR3 sequence is 14 residues long. V dropped 7 bases and J dropped 4 bases, with 16 bases sitting between them. CDR1 is MDHEN and CDR2 is SYDVKM in the germline V gene. Here the CDR3 DNA reads TGTGCCAGCACCCAATTCAGGGGCCGAGAGACCCAGTACTTC. Translated: CASTQFRGRETQYF.

This clonotype was seen repeatedly, ten times or more. The rearrangement links TRBV27 to TRBJ1-1, with 7 bases identical to TRBD1. V lost 2 bases, J lost 3 bases, and 18 bases stayed unmatched. Germline CDR1 and CDR2: MNHEY and SMNVEV (reference sequence). The CDR3 runs to 19 residues. The CDR3 bases are TGTGCCAGCAGTTTAGCCCGCCCGCGCAGACAGGGAATCGACACTGAAGCTTTCTTT. It codes for CASSLARPRRQGIDTEAFF.

This clonotype was found many times. The chain is built from TRBV5-1 and TRBJ1-1; 8 bases line up with TRBD1. The CDR3 is 13 amino acids. The germline CDR1 and CDR2 sequences are SGHRS and YFSETQ. V lost 5 bases to trimming and J lost 4 bases; unmatched junction nucleotides: 4. CDR3 DNA sequence: TGCGCCAGCAGGACAGGGGTAGTCACTGAAGCTTTCTTT. This translates into CASRTGVVTEAFF.

In this sample, this clonotype turned up many times. The V call is TRBV7-2, the J call TRBJ2-5; D is possibly TRBD2 (6 bases). Trimming stripped 8 bases from V and 0 bases from J, with 10 bases between. The germline V gene has CDR1 SGHTA and CDR2 FQGNSA. The CDR3 loop spans 13 amino acids. Written as DNA, the CDR3 is TGTGCCAGCGCCCGGGGGTACCAAGAGACCCAGTACTTC. This translates into CASARGYQETQYF.

Ten or more counts support this clonotype. This chain links TRBV12-3 or TRBV12-4 with TRBJ1-2; D gene ambiguous. This CDR3 is built from 12 residues. The V and J ends lost 8 bases and 4 bases respectively, with 11 bases between them. The CDR3 DNA sequence: TGTGCCAGCGCCCCTGGGCCCTATGGCTACACCTTC. It encodes CASAPGPYGYTF.

This clonotype was observed many times. V is TRBV9 and J is TRBJ2-5, with D possibly being TRBD2 (6 bases). The CDR3 has 16 amino acids. Trimming removed 0 bases from V and 4 bases from J, with 16 bases in between. Germline V gene data show CDR1 as SGDLS and CDR2 as YYNGEE. The CDR3 DNA reads as TGTGCCAGCAGCGTAGCTTCGGGAGAGGTGCGAGAGACCCAGTACTTC. Its protein is CASSVASGEVRETQYF. Full variable domain (remainder filled in from reference TRBV9 and TRBJ2-5): DSGVTQTPKHLITATGQRVTLRCSPRSGDLSVYWYQQSLDQGLQFLIQYYNGEERAKGNILERFSAQQFPDLHSELNLSSLELGDSALYFCASSVASGEVRETQYFGPGTRLLVL.

There are a few counts of this clonotype. CDR3 sequence reads: CASSDRATDTQYF. DNA for the CDR3: TGCGCCAGCAGCGACAGGGCCACAGATACGCAGTATTTT. The V gene is TRBV5-1, the J gene TRBJ2-3; 7 bases line up with TRBD1. Trimming at V came to 4 bases and at J to 2 bases, leaving 1 base not matched to a gene. The CDR3 is 13 amino acids. The germline V gene has CDR1 SGHRS and CDR2 YFSETQ. The full variable domain, completed using reference TRBV5-1 and TRBJ2-3, is KAGVTQTPRYLIKTRGQQVTLSCSPISGHRSVSWYQQTPGQGLQFLFEYFSETQRNKGNFPGRFSGRQFSNSRSEMNVSTLELGDSALYLCASSDRATDTQYFGPGTRLTVL.

The gene calls are TRBV7-8 and TRBJ2-3; D remains unclear. The ends were cut back, 0 bases at V and 3 bases at J, with 10 bases in the middle. CDR1 is SGHVS and CDR2 is FQNEAQ in the germline V gene. The CDR3 is 15 residues long. The CDR3 region is CASSLATARTDTQYF. The CDR3 DNA reads as TGTGCCAGCAGCTTAGCAACTGCAAGGACAGATACGCAGTATTTT.

This clonotype was counted at least ten times. V and J are TRBV11-2 and TRBJ2-7; D is unresolved. Germline CDR1 reads SGHAT; CDR2 reads FQNNGV. CDR3 length: 14 amino acids. V shed 0 bases and J shed 2 bases, with 8 bases lying between them. CDR3 in amino acids: CASSLERLTYEQYF. The CDR3 DNA follows: TGTGCCAGCAGCTTAGAGCGGTTAACCTACGAGCAGTACTTC.